Listed here is a single T cell receptor (beta chain). This sample is part of a study of blood T cell repertoires in COVID-19. Germline V gene sequence: CDR1 MNHEY, CDR2 SMNVEV (reference sequence). The germline V and J ends were trimmed by 5 bases and 1 base, with 12 bases remaining between them. CDR3 size: 14 residues. The assay was immunoSEQ multiplex PCR, and TCRdb's table has in-frame clones only and misses some. The sample holds 200,000 to 250,000 clones, around 83% seen once. The clonotype originates from a man in his fifties who had recovered from COVID-19. The rearrangement links TRBV27 to TRBJ2-7; D is perhaps TRBD2 (5 bases). Material for sequencing was peripheral blood. The CDR3 sequence: CASSPSGGSYEQYF. As DNA, the CDR3 is TGTGCCAGCAGTCCCAGCGGTGGGTCCTACGAGCAGTACTTC.